These 26 T cell receptor beta chains share one sample of origin, sequenced in a study of CXCR3-negative and CXCR3-positive naive CD8 T cells. 5' RACE with UMI labels generated the TRB cDNA libraries. TCRdb re-called the 5' RACE reads; one entry per CDR3 protein, DNA not given. The table for this sample gives some 130,000 distinct CDR3 sequences. The sample taken for sequencing was naive CXCR3- CD8+ T cells from blood. Subset reported: CD45RO-CCR7+CD27+CD95- naive CD8+ T cells lacking CXCR3 (TNR3-). Every receptor here comes from a human donor in good health. Some clones in this sample may be carry-over from other donors' samples.

The V gene is TRBV7-6, the J gene TRBJ2-7; checking the TCRdb D call of TRBD1 is not possible without DNA. Per the germline V gene, CDR1 is SGHVS and CDR2 is FNYEAQ. The CDR3 has 15 residues. The CDR3 here is CASSSGQGVTYEQYF.

The CDR3: CASSLNQGAIWTEAFF. This chain uses TRBV7-2 with TRBJ1-1; no DNA is available, so the TRBD1 call from TCRdb remains unchecked. Germline V lookup: CDR1 SGHTA, CDR2 FQGNSA. The CDR3 runs to 16 residues.

The chain carries TRBV11-2 and TRBJ2-1; TCRdb's D call, TRBD2, is unchecked because there is no DNA. Per germline, CDR1 SGHAT and CDR2 FQNNGV. The CDR3 runs 14 residues. The CDR3 here is CASSFPSSYNEQFF.

The genes are TRBV20-1 and TRBJ1-1; TCRdb reports TRBD1, a call that lacks DNA to check it against. Germline lookup yields CDR1 DFQATT and CDR2 SNEGSKA (reference sequence). CDR3 length: 19 residues. CDR3 residues: CSARGPIPGRMVSSTEAFF.

The chain employs TRBV5-1 and TRBJ2-7; the D call of TRBD1 rests on TCRdb alone, since no DNA is present to check it. The CDR3 loop spans 13 amino acids. Germline V gene data show CDR1 as SGHRS and CDR2 as YFSETQ. The CDR3 is CASSLDRVREQYF.

CDR3 sequence: CASSVERQHEQFF. The chain uses TRBV9 and TRBJ2-1. Per the germline V gene, CDR1 is SGDLS and CDR2 is YYNGEE. This CDR3 has 13 residues. Looking up the rest from reference TRBV9 and TRBJ2-1 gives the full variable domain: DSGVTQTPKHLITATGQRVTLRCSPRSGDLSVYWYQQSLDQGLQFLIQYYNGEERAKGNILERFSAQQFPDLHSELNLSSLELGDSALYFCASSVERQHEQFFGPGTRLTVL.

This chain joins TRBV11-2 and TRBJ1-1; the D gene TCRdb calls, TRBD1, cannot be checked with no DNA. CDR3 length: 12 residues. Per the germline V gene, CDR1 is SGHAT and CDR2 is FQNNGV. The CDR3 region is CASSSEGKPAFF. The entire variable domain, with the rest obtained from reference TRBV11-2 and TRBJ1-1, is as follows: EAGVAQSPRYKIIEKRQSVAFWCNPISGHATLYWYQQILGQGPKLLIQFQNNGVVDDSQLPKDRFSAERLKGVDSTLKIQPAKLEDSAVYLCASSSEGKPAFFGQGTRLTVV.

This CDR3 reads CASSQDTGTATQYF. The rearrangement links TRBV3-1 to TRBJ2-3. The V gene's germline CDR1 is LGHDT and CDR2 YNNKEL (reference sequence). The CDR3 is made up of 14 amino acids.

The chain is built from TRBV12-3 or TRBV12-4 and TRBJ2-1. This CDR3 is built from 12 residues. CDR3 sequence reads: CASSLWANEQFF.

The rearrangement links TRBV12-3 or TRBV12-4 to TRBJ2-7; TCRdb designates TRBD1, a call that cannot be tested without DNA. The CDR3 has 13 residues. The CDR3 loop is CASRSGTAYEQYF.

The V call is TRBV28, the J call TRBJ2-1; the D gene TCRdb calls, TRBD2, cannot be checked with no DNA. Germline V gene sequence: CDR1 MDHEN, CDR2 SYDVKM. The CDR3 is 16 residues long. The CDR3 reads CASSPIGGSPTYEQYF. The whole variable domain, filled in from reference TRBV28 and TRBJ2-1, reads DVKVTQSSRYLVKRTGEKVFLECVQDMDHENMFWYRQDPGLGLRLIYFSYDVKMKEKGDIPEGYSVSREKKERFSLILESASTNQTSMYLCASSPIGGSPTYEQYFGPGTRLTVL.

The chain links TRBV5-1 to TRBJ2-7; the TCRdb D gene call, TRBD1, has no DNA to confirm it. The CDR3 is made up of 15 amino acids. The germline CDR1 and CDR2 sequences are SGHRS and YFSETQ. The chain's CDR3 is CASSERTVTNYEQYF.

This chain joins TRBV28 and TRBJ1-1; TCRdb designates TRBD1, a call that cannot be tested without DNA. The CDR3 has 14 residues. Germline V lookup: CDR1 MDHEN, CDR2 SYDVKM. The CDR3 sequence is CASTRDDLNTEAFF.

This chain connects TRBV10-3 to TRBJ2-4; TCRdb picks TRBD1, but there is no DNA to check that call. This CDR3 comprises 15 residues. Germline CDR1 reads ENHRY; CDR2 reads SYGVKD. The CDR3 sequence: CAISDTGAGGNIQYF.

V gene TRBV28 combines with J gene TRBJ2-7; the TRBD2 assignment by TCRdb is unverifiable without DNA. Germline V lookup: CDR1 MDHEN, CDR2 SYDVKM. The CDR3 is made up of 14 amino acids. This CDR3 is CASRSGLAVYEQYF.

CDR3 loop: CATSDFAGTGFSQPQHF. The chain joins TRBV24-1 to TRBJ1-5; TCRdb proposes TRBD1, but this gene call is untestable without DNA. The germline V gene encodes CDR1 KGHDR and CDR2 SFDVKD. The CDR3 extends over 17 amino acids.

This rearrangement joins TRBV7-6 to TRBJ2-7; TCRdb's D gene call, TRBD1, goes unchecked for lack of DNA. Germline-derived CDR1 and CDR2 are SGHVS and FNYEAQ. The CDR3 is 13 amino acids. This CDR3 is CASSLATGYEQYF.

The chain is built from TRBV28 and TRBJ2-7; there is no DNA to check the TCRdb D call of TRBD1. The CDR3 is made up of 14 amino acids. CDR1 is MDHEN and CDR2 is SYDVKM in the germline V gene. The CDR3 region is CASTWTGSSYEQYF.

This sequence joins TRBV7-9 and TRBJ2-1; TCRdb's D gene call, TRBD2, goes unchecked for lack of DNA. CDR1 SEHNR and CDR2 FQNEAQ come from the germline V gene (reference sequence). CDR3 size: 17 residues. The CDR3 loop reads CASSLESGRALYNEQFF.

The J gene is TRBJ2-7, the V gene TRBV5-5; there is no DNA to check the TCRdb D call of TRBD2. CDR3 length: 16 residues. CDR1 and CDR2 (germline): SGHKS, YYEKEE (reference sequence). The CDR3 spells CASSLAWASGSYEQYF.

The chain combines TRBV7-9 with TRBJ2-3. Per the germline V gene, CDR1 is SEHNR and CDR2 is FQNEAQ (reference sequence). The length of the CDR3 is 11 residues. The chain's CDR3 is CASSLMDTQYF.

The chain has TRBV15 and TRBJ1-3. The CDR3 runs to 16 residues. Germline V gives CDR1 LNHNV, CDR2 YYDKDF (reference sequence). CDR3 amino acids: CATSRDSQLSGNTIYF.

This chain connects TRBV27 to TRBJ2-1; the TCRdb D gene call, TRBD1, has no DNA to confirm it. This CDR3 is 12 amino acids long. Germline V CDR1 and CDR2: MNHEY, SMNVEV (reference sequence). CDR3 loop: CASSWQGNEQFF.

This rearrangement joins TRBV5-6 to TRBJ2-5; TCRdb's D call, TRBD2, is unchecked because there is no DNA. The CDR3 runs 16 residues. CDR1 SGHDT and CDR2 YYEEEE come from the germline V gene. Here the CDR3 reads CASSAVGLAGLETQYF.

The J gene is TRBJ2-3, the V gene TRBV29-1. There are 14 residues in the CDR3. The germline gives CDR1 SQVTM, CDR2 ANQGSEA. CDR3 loop: CSVANALDPDTQYF.

The chain combines TRBV6-6 with TRBJ2-1; TCRdb's D call, TRBD1, is unchecked because there is no DNA. Germline V lookup: CDR1 MNHNY, CDR2 SVGAGI (reference sequence). The CDR3 runs 14 residues. CDR3 sequence: CASSYLDRYNEQFF.